These T cell receptor beta chains were read from a single sample in a study of beta chain features in type 1 diabetes. Clones were sequenced by immunoSEQ multiplex PCR, and TCRdb holds only the in-frame ones, with some missing. The data hold just under 150,000 clones, with about 13% observed a single time. Sequencing was done on a sample of central memory CD4+ T cells from blood. These receptors were taken from a man between 18 and 29 years old with type 1 diabetes. The CDR3 runs from the conserved cysteine through the conserved F or W.

v_gene: TRBV15
j_gene: TRBJ1-5
CDR3aa: CATSRGTGTGDQPQHF

v_gene: TRBV4-1
j_gene: TRBJ1-5
CDR3aa: CASSQDLPEHQPQHF

v_gene: TRBV5-1
j_gene: TRBJ1-2
CDR3aa: CASSLYGQRNYGYTF

v_gene: TRBV9
j_gene: TRBJ1-2
CDR3aa: CASSPGTGKGGYTF

v_gene: TRBV18
j_gene: TRBJ2-1
CDR3aa: CASSPGPNSTAYNEQFF

v_gene: TRBV30
j_gene: TRBJ2-7
CDR3aa: CAWATGGYEQYF

v_gene: TRBV7-2
j_gene: TRBJ2-5
CDR3aa: CASSPRGPQETQYF

v_gene: TRBV10-3
j_gene: TRBJ2-1
CDR3aa: CAISERQGEGDEQFF

v_gene: TRBV30
j_gene: TRBJ1-1
CDR3aa: CAWRGKLGQGNTEAFF

v_gene: TRBV14
j_gene: TRBJ1-1
CDR3aa: CASSQNTNTEAFF

v_gene: TRBV5-1
j_gene: TRBJ2-1
CDR3aa: CASSFQGRGNEQFF

v_gene: TRBV5-1
j_gene: TRBJ2-3
CDR3aa: CASRGGVSTDTQYF

v_gene: TRBV29-1
j_gene: TRBJ1-4
CDR3aa: CSVRWGGREKLFF

v_gene: TRBV27
j_gene: TRBJ1-4
CDR3aa: CASSLSGSYEKLFF

v_gene: TRBV6-1
j_gene: TRBJ2-4
CDR3aa: CASSDYTRYF

v_gene: TRBV18
j_gene: TRBJ2-1
CDR3aa: CASSPPGYNEQFF

v_gene: TRBV6-5
j_gene: TRBJ2-2
CDR3aa: CASSPSGTGELFF

v_gene: TRBV30
j_gene: TRBJ1-2
CDR3aa: CAWSEGQRNYGYTF

v_gene: TRBV9
j_gene: TRBJ1-4
CDR3aa: CASSESPGRTNEKLFF

v_gene: TRBV25-1
j_gene: TRBJ1-2
CDR3aa: CASTTGALDYGYTF

v_gene: TRBV29-1
j_gene: TRBJ2-3
CDR3aa: CSVERGLAGGTDTQYF

v_gene: TRBV7-6
j_gene: TRBJ2-5
CDR3aa: CASSLSIGGGPETQYF

v_gene: TRBV11-2
j_gene: TRBJ1-2
CDR3aa: CASSLDGTPGYTF

v_gene: TRBV7-2
j_gene: TRBJ1-2
CDR3aa: CASSSSIDNYGYTF

v_gene: TRBV30
j_gene: TRBJ1-1
CDR3aa: CAWKDRGRETEAFF

v_gene: TRBV7-9
j_gene: TRBJ1-6
CDR3aa: CASSLREGNSPLHF

v_gene: TRBV4-2
j_gene: TRBJ2-1
CDR3aa: CASSQSESSGGVWQFF

v_gene: TRBV9
j_gene: TRBJ2-2
CDR3aa: CASTFDRLNTGELFF

v_gene: TRBV29-1
j_gene: TRBJ2-3
CDR3aa: CSAAFPADTQYF

v_gene: TRBV2
j_gene: TRBJ2-7
CDR3aa: CASSVVRSYEQYF

v_gene: TRBV20-1
j_gene: TRBJ2-1
CDR3aa: CSARAVNEQFF

v_gene: TRBV15
j_gene: TRBJ1-1
CDR3aa: CATSRAGARTEAFF

v_gene: TRBV9
j_gene: TRBJ1-2
CDR3aa: CASSVDAGYANYGYTF

v_gene: TRBV30
j_gene: TRBJ1-2
CDR3aa: CAWSDQPATTRYGYTF

v_gene: TRBV15
j_gene: TRBJ2-7
CDR3aa: CATSRAGSSYEQYF

v_gene: TRBV30
j_gene: TRBJ1-4
CDR3aa: CAWSVPAYPGSEKLFF

v_gene: TRBV7-9
j_gene: TRBJ2-3
CDR3aa: CASSGDWTDTQYF

v_gene: TRBV5-6
j_gene: TRBJ2-5
CDR3aa: CASSLGTEQETQYF

v_gene: TRBV18
j_gene: TRBJ2-5
CDR3aa: CASSRSRGEETQYF

v_gene: TRBV29-1
j_gene: TRBJ2-2
CDR3aa: CSVPINFCELFF

v_gene: TRBV30
j_gene: TRBJ1-2
CDR3aa: CAWSAGQQNYGYTF

v_gene: TRBV19
j_gene: TRBJ1-6
CDR3aa: CAVGRSYNSPLHF

v_gene: TRBV7-6
j_gene: TRBJ1-1
CDR3aa: CASSSSTEISEAFF

v_gene: TRBV27
j_gene: TRBJ2-7
CDR3aa: CASSLWTTGGRGSYEQYF

v_gene: TRBV21-1
j_gene: TRBJ2-1
CDR3aa: CASSNGTRLAGAQNEQFF

v_gene: TRBV2
j_gene: TRBJ2-3
CDR3aa: CASQGLGTDTQYF

v_gene: TRBV30
j_gene: TRBJ1-1
CDR3aa: CAWSVGRNRRDTEAFF

v_gene: TRBV2
j_gene: TRBJ1-1
CDR3aa: CASIGTGGNTEAFF

v_gene: TRBV7-2
j_gene: TRBJ2-5
CDR3aa: CASSWGQGSQETQYF

v_gene: TRBV25-1
j_gene: TRBJ1-1
CDR3aa: CARSAPGHQNTEAFF

v_gene: TRBV5-1
j_gene: TRBJ2-3
CDR3aa: CASSNKGREDTQYF

v_gene: TRBV7-3
j_gene: TRBJ1-1
CDR3aa: CASSPQGDTEAFF